The present T cell receptor (beta chain) was sequenced within a study of T cell repertoires in ileal Crohn's disease (dated by TCRdb to the late 2010s). Background on the whole study: Median disease duration was around eight years, and around 35% of patients were identified as active smokers at the time of surgery. All patients had surgery for a complication: stricturing disease in around 61% and penetrating disease in about 39%. About half of the patients received postoperative therapy: about 10 received thiopurines and 15 to 20 received anti-TNF agents. The TCR repertoire was analysed in 50 to 70 patients with Crohn's disease drawn from a prospective multicentre cohort. Running in parallel with the study was a multicentre cohort set up to find predictors of early endoscopic recurrence following ileocolonic resection. Endoscopic postoperative recurrence was defined by a Rutgeerts score above i0. A total of roughly 150 mucosal samples from around 60 patients were sequenced, collected from several sites on the surgical specimen and at postoperative endoscopy. Broader findings and caveats from the paper: Compared with CD4 T cells, sorted CD8 T cells contained more high-frequency clones, which suggests that the mucosal expansions were mostly CD8. Higher high-frequency clone percentages at surgery were associated with endoscopic recurrence; all patients with clonality above 26.8% (18/57) had recurrence. A significantly higher proportion of clonal expansions was observed in active smokers at surgery than in non-smokers (approximately 26% vs 20%, p=0.02). Mucosal CD4 and CD8 T cells were sorted and sequenced only in a subgroup of patients, whose size was not stated.

For commercial TCRB immunosequencing, 450 to 550 nanograms of biopsy DNA were submitted for each sample. Adaptive Biotechnology amplified CDR3 regions from genomic DNA with a two-step multiplex PCR that controlled for amplification bias. The first PCR used primers for every V and J gene segment; the second PCR added barcodes and Illumina adapters. An Illumina instrument was used to sequence the CDR3 libraries. The original methods were these. The analysis drew on both the pipelines supplied by the vendor and custom analysis of the raw data in R/Bioconductor running R version 3.3.0. Clonality, which ranges from 0 to 1, was calculated as the inverse of the normalised Shannon entropy across all productive clones. High-frequency clones were defined as the share of the repertoire taken up by the top 100 clones, keeping only clones that passed a 95% confidence test. Overlap between samples was measured with the Morisita-Horn index, while repertoire diversity was measured with the Simpson index. In TCRdb, the immuneACCESS table is reduced to in-frame sequences with V and J assigned. These tables do not hold every clone; where another copy was compared, an unresolved V gene accounts for under half, and the others remain unexplained. V and J calls and clone size follow that table, whereas D and trimming were derived from the DNA. This sample comprises over 2,000 clones, roughly 96% of them detected only once. 0.95% to 1.5% of the sample rests with the top ten.

Taken from cysteine to phenylalanine, the CDR3 has 14 residues. Only the CDR3 portion is preserved as DNA: 42 bases, with reading frame beginning at the first base. CDR1 and CDR2 are drawn from the germline V gene: ENHRY, SYGVKD. For this chain, trimming is 9 bases at the V end and 7 bases at the J end, and the number of junction bases without a gene match is 11. A note on this clone: This clone's antigen is unknown. Base qualities are not at hand, and no much larger clone is one base apart.

Eligible patients were adults with ileal or ileocolonic Crohn's disease who had an indication for ileocolonic resection. Whole ileal mucosal biopsies were kept frozen at -80 degrees C prior to DNA extraction. Genomic DNA was extracted from frozen whole biopsies with a TRizol-based method and quantified on a NanoDrop 2000 spectrophotometer. Material for sequencing was ileal tissue. The TCR was taken from an adult with Crohn's disease. The receptor chain draws on TRBV10-3 and TRBJ2-1; 8 nucleotides in the junction match TRBD1. The sequence in DNA is TGTGCCATTACCGGGACAGGCTCAGGAAATGAGCAGTTCTTC. Translated, it gives CAITGTGSGNEQFF.